This T cell receptor (beta chain) is from a study of spatial heterogeneity in lung cancer. Study findings and constraints: Ubiquitous expanded tumor TCRs were observed in blood more at resection than follow-up.

The CDR3 length is 15 residues. Germline V gene lookup returns CDR1 KGHDR and CDR2 SFDVKD. The germline V and J ends were trimmed by 5 bases and 2 bases, with 14 bases remaining between them. Noted time point: sample taken at primary tumor resection. The authors sequenced whole RNA from tumor, nontumor lung or frozen PBMC without sorting. This clonotype came up many times. Its specificity is not known. The study tagged each TCR cDNA molecule with a unique molecular identifier. Each CDR3 protein is one row after TCRdb ran MiXCR on the 5' RACE reads. Found here are 60,000 to 80,000 distinct CDR3 sequences, 10% to 15% of them singletons; the top ten hold over 5.5%.

The receptor's source is a male donor with early-stage non-small cell lung cancer. The chain uses TRBV24-1 and TRBJ1-2; TRBD1 might be the D (6 bases). The sample in question was PBMCs, obtained at surgery. The CDR3 nucleotides are TGTGCCACCAGTGGTAACAGGGTGGAGAACTATGGCTACACCTTC. Translated, it gives CATSGNRVENYGYTF.